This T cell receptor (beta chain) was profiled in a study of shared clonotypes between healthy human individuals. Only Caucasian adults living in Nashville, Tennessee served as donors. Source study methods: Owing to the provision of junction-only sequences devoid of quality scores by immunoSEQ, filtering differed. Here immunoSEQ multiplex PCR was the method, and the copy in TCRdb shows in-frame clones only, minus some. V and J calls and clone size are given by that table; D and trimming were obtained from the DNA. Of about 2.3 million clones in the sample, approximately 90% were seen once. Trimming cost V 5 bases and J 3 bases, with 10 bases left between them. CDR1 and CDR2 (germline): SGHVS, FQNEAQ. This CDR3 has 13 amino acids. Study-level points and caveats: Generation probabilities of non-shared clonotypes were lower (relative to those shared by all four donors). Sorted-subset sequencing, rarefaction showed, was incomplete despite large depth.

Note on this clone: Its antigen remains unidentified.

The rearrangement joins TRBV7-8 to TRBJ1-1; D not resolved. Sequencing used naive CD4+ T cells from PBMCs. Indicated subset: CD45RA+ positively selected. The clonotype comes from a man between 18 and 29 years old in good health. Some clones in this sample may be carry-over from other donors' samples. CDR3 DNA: TGTGCCAGCAGCCGAACAAGAGACACTGAAGCTTTCTTT. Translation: CASSRTRDTEAFF.